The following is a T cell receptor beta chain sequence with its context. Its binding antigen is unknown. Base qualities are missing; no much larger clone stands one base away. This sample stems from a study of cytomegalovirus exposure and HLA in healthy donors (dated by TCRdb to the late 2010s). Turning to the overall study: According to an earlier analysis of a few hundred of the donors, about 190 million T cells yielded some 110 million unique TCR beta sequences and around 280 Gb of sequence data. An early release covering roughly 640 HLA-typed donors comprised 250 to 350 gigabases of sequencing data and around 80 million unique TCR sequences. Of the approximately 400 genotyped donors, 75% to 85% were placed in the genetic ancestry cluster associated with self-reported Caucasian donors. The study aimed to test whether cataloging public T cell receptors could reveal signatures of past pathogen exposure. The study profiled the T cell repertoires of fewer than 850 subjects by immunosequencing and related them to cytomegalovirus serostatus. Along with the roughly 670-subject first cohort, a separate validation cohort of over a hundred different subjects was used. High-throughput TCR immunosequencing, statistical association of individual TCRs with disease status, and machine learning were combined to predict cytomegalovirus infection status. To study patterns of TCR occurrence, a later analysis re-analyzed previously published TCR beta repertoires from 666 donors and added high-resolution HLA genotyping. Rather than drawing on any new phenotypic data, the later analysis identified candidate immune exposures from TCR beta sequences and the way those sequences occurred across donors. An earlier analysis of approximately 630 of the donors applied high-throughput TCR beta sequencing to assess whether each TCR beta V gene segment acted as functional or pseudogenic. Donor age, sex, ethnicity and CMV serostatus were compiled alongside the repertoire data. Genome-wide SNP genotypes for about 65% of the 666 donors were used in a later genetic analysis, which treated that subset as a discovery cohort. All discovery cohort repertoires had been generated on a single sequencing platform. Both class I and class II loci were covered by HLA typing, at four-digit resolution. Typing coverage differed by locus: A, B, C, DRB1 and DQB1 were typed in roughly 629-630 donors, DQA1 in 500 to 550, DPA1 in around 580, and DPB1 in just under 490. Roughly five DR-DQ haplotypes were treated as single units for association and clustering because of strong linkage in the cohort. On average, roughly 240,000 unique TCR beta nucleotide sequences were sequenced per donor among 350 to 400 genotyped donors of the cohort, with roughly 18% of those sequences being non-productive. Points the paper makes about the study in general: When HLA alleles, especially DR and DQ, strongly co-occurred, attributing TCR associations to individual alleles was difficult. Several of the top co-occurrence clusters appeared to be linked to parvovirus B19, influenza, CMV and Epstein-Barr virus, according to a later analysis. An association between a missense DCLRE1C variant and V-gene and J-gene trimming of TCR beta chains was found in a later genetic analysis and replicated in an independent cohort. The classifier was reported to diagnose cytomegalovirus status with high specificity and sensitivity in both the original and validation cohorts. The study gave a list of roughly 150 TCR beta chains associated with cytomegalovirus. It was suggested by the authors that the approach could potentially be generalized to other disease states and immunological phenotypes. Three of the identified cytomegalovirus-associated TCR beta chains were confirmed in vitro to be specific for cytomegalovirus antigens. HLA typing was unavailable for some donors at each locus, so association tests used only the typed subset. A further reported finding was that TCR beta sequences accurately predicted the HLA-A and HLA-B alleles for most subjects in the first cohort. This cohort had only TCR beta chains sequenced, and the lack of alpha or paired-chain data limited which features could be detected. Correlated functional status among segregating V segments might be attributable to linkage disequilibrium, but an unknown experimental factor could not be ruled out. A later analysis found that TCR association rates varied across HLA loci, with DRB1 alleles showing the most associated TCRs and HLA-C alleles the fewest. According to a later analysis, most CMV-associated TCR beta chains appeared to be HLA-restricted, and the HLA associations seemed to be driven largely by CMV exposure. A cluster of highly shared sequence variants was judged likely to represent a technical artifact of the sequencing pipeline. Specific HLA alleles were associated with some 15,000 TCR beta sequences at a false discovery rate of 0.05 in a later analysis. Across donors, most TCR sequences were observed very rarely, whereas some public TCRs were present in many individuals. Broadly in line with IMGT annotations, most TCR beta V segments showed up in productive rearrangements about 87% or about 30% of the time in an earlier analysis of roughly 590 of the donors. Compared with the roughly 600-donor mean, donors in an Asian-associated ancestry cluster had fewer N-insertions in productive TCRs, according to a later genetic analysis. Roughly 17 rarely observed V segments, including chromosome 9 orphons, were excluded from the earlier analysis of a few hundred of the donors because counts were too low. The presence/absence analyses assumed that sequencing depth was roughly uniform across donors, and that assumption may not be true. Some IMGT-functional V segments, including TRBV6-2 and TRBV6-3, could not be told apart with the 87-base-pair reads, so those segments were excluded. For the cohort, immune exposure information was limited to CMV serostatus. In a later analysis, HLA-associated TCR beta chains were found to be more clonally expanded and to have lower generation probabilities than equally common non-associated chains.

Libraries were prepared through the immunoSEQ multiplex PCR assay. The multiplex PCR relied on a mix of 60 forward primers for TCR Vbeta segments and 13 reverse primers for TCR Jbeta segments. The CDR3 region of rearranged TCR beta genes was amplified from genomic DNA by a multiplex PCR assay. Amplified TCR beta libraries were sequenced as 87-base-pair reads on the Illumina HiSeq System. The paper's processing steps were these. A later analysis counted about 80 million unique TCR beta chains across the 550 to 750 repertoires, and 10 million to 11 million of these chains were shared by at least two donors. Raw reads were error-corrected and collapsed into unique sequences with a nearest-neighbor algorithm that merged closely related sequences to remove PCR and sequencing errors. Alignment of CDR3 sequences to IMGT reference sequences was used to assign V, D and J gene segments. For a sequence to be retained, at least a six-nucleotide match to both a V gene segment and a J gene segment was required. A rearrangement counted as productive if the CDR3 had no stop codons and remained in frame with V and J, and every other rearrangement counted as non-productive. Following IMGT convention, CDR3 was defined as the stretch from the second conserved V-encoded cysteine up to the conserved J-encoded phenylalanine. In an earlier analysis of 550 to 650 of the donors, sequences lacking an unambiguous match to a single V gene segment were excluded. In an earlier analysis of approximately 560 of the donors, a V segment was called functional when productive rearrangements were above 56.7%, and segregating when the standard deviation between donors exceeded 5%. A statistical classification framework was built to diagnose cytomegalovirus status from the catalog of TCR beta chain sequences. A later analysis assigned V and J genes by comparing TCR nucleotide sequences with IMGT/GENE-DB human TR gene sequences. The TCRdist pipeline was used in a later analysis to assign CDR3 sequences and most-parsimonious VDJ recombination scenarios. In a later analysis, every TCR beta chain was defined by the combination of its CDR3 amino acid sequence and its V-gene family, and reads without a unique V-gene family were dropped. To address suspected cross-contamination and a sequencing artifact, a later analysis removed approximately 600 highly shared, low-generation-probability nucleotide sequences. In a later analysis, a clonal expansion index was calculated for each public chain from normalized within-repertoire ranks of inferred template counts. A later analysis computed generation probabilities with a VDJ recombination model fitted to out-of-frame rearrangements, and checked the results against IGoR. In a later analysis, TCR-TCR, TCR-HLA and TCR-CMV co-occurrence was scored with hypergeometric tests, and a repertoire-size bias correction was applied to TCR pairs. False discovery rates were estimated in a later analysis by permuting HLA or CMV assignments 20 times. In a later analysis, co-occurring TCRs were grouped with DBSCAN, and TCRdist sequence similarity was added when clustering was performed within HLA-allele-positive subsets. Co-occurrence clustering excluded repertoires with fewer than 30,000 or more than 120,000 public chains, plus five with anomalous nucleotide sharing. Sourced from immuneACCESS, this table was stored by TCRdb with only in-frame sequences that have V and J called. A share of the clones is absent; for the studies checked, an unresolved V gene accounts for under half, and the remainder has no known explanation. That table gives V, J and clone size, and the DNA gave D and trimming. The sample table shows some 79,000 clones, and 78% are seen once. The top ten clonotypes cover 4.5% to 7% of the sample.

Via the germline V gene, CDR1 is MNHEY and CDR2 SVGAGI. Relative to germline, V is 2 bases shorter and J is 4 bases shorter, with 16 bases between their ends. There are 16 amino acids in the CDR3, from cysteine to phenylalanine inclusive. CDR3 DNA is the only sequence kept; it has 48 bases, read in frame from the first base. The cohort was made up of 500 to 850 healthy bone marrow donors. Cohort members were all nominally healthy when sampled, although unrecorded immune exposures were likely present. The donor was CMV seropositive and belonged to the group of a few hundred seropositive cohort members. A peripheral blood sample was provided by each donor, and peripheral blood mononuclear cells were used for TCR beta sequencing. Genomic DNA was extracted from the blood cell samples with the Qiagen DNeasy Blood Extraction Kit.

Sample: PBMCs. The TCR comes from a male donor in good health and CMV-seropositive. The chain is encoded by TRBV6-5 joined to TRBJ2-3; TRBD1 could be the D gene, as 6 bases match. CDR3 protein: CASSYRQGIGADTQYF. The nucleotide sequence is TGTGCCAGCAGTTACCGGCAGGGGATAGGAGCAGATACGCAGTATTTT.